These 17 T cell receptor beta chains were all obtained from the same sample, sequenced in a study of sequential checkpoint blockade in melanoma. The treatment here: randomized to nivolumab then ipilimumab (arm A) or the reverse (arm B). Data came from immunoSEQ multiplex PCR; TCRdb stores just in-frame clones and leaves some out. The table records more than 15,000 clones, about four fifths of them present only once. The source was CD8+ T cells sorted from blood (inferred from file names), collected from a patient given nivolumab and ipilimumab in sequence. Receptors originate from a human donor with melanoma.

This clone was seen only a few times. The chain links TRBV19 to TRBJ2-7; D ambiguous. The CDR3 is 14 residues long. The germline V gene has CDR1 LNHDA and CDR2 SQIVND (reference sequence). Trimming removed 7 bases at V and 2 bases at J, with 15 bases between. CDR3 in amino acids: CASTPTELTYEQYF. DNA of the CDR3: TGTGCCAGTACCCCGACTGAGTTGACCTACGAGCAGTACTTC.

This chain links TRBV6-5 with TRBJ1-2; D is perhaps TRBD1 (5 bases). Germline CDR1 reads MNHEY; CDR2 reads SVGAGI. The CDR3 consists of 14 residues. Deletions cut 6 bases from V and 6 bases from J, with 17 bases between. The CDR3: CASSLIQGPNGYTF. The CDR3 nucleotides are TGTGCCAGCAGCCTCATCCAGGGTCCTAATGGCTACACCTTC.

The chain combines TRBV11-2 with TRBJ1-5; D is possibly TRBD1 (6 bases). Deletions cut 0 bases from V and 6 bases from J, with 12 bases between. CDR3 length equals 15 residues. Germline assignment: CDR1 SGHAT and CDR2 FQNNGV. In DNA form, the CDR3 reads TGTGCCAGCAGCTTAGATGTGGGGGCTCGTCAGCCCCAGCATTTT. This codes for CASSLDVGARQPQHF.

In its sample, this clone was seen once. This chain joins TRBV6-6 and TRBJ2-7; 8 nucleotides align to TRBD2. Germline lookup yields CDR1 MNHNY and CDR2 SVGAGI (reference sequence). The CDR3 is made up of 14 amino acids. Germline trimming cut 5 bases from V and 3 bases from J; bases unmatched to any gene: 6. The CDR3 sequence: CASSERGSDYEQYF. The CDR3 bases are TGTGCCAGCAGTGAGCGGGGGTCCGACTACGAGCAGTACTTC.

This clone was counted between two and nine times. This chain joins TRBV11-1 and TRBJ2-7, with TRBD1 matching 8 bases. The CDR3 totals 14 residues. The ends lost 5 bases at V and 7 bases at J; junction bases unmatched: 10. Germline V gives CDR1 SGHAT, CDR2 FQDESV (reference sequence). For the CDR3, the DNA is TGTGCCAGCAGCCTAGGACAGGGTAATTGGGAGCAGTACTTC. It translates to CASSLGQGNWEQYF.

CDR3 DNA: TGTGCCAGCAGTTATGACGCGGGATTCGCCCAACTCTACGAGCAGTACTTC. Amino acid sequence: CASSYDAGFAQLYEQYF. The rearrangement uses TRBV28 and TRBJ2-7, with TRBD2 as a possible D gene (6 bases). Between the trimmed V and J ends, which lost 4 bases and 3 bases, there was a span of 22 bases. The CDR3 covers 17 residues. The V gene's germline CDR1 is MDHEN and CDR2 SYDVKM. Variable domain in full (rest from reference TRBV28 and TRBJ2-7): DVKVTQSSRYLVKRTGEKVFLECVQDMDHENMFWYRQDPGLGLRLIYFSYDVKMKEKGDIPEGYSVSREKKERFSLILESASTNQTSMYLCASSYDAGFAQLYEQYFGPGTRLTVT.

The chain has TRBV7-6 and TRBJ2-7; the match to TRBD1 covers 7 bases. The CDR3 runs to 14 residues. Germline V gene sequence: CDR1 SGHVS, CDR2 FNYEAQ. J gave up 3 bases and V 5 bases, and 7 bases lay outside the gene matches. CDR3 loop: CASSAGQDYYEQYF. As DNA, the CDR3 is TGTGCCAGCAGCGCCGGACAGGATTACTACGAGCAGTACTTC.

This chain joins TRBV11-2 and TRBJ1-1; a possible D gene is TRBD1 (5 bases). Germline CDR1 reads SGHAT; CDR2 reads FQNNGV. CDR3 length: 14 amino acids. Trimming took 1 base from V and 6 from J, leaving 12 bases between them. In DNA form, the CDR3 reads TGTGCCAGCAGCTTAGGGGGGGGACGGCCTGAAGCTTTCTTT. It translates to CASSLGGGRPEAFF.

CDR3 nucleotide sequence: TGTGCCAGTAGTATATCAGGGGTGACCTACGAGCAGTACTTC. Its translation is CASSISGVTYEQYF. This chain connects TRBV19 to TRBJ2-7, with D possibly matching TRBD1 (6 bases). Per germline, CDR1 LNHDA and CDR2 SQIVND (reference sequence). The CDR3 sequence is 14 residues long. V lost 2 bases and J 2 bases, leaving 10 bases between the germline ends.

The chain combines TRBV13 with TRBJ1-1; perhaps TRBD1 as D (6 bases). From germline, CDR1 is PRHDT and CDR2 FYEKMQ (reference sequence). The CDR3 spans 17 residues. Trimming took 4 bases from V and 0 from J, leaving 18 bases between them. Here the CDR3 reads CASSSRPGQMMNTEAFF. CDR3 coding DNA: TGTGCCAGCAGCTCCCGCCCCGGACAGATGATGAACACTGAAGCTTTCTTT.

J is TRBJ2-7 and V is TRBV28; TRBD1 aligns across 8 bases. The germline V gene encodes CDR1 MDHEN and CDR2 SYDVKM. Trimming removed 6 bases from V and 5 bases from J; junction bases left unmatched: 9. The CDR3 loop spans 14 amino acids. Here the CDR3 DNA reads TGTGCCAGCAGCCTAGCCGGGACAGGAGACGAGCAGTACTTC. This encodes CASSLAGTGDEQYF.

This clone has more than one count but fewer than ten. The chain links TRBV15 to TRBJ2-7, with 10 bases aligning to TRBD2. This CDR3 region has 13 residues. The ends lost 5 bases at V and 6 bases at J; junction bases unmatched: 4. Germline lookup yields CDR1 LNHNV and CDR2 YYDKDF (reference sequence). The CDR3 loop reads CATSHSSGGEQYF. The DNA for the CDR3 is TGTGCCACCAGCCATTCTAGCGGGGGCGAGCAGTACTTC.

This chain links TRBV19 with TRBJ1-1; TRBD1 aligns across 8 bases. The CDR3 runs to 14 residues. Germline-derived CDR1 and CDR2 are LNHDA and SQIVND (reference sequence). J was trimmed by 7 bases and V by 4 bases; bases with no gene match: 8. This CDR3 is CASSTQGARDEAFF. The CDR3 DNA sequence: TGTGCCAGTAGTACTCAGGGGGCGCGGGATGAAGCTTTCTTT.

The chain uses TRBV29-1 and TRBJ2-7, with D maybe TRBD2 (6 bases). Germline V gene lookup returns CDR1 SQVTM and CDR2 ANQGSEA. Trimming removed 4 bases at V and 6 bases at J, with 13 bases between. The CDR3 length is 12 residues. CDR3 coding DNA: TGCAGCGTTGTTGGGGGGTTAGGCGAGCAGTACTTC. Its protein is CSVVGGLGEQYF.

The V call is TRBV27, the J call TRBJ1-1, with 11 bases aligning to TRBD1. V was pared by 2 bases and J by 0 bases, with 2 bases of the junction left unmatched. Germline values: CDR1 MNHEY, CDR2 SMNVEV (reference sequence). This CDR3 comprises 16 residues. CDR3 protein: CASSLRTGGMNTEAFF. The CDR3 coding sequence is TGTGCCAGCAGTTTACGGACAGGGGGCATGAACACTGAAGCTTTCTTT.

The chain is built from TRBV25-1 and TRBJ2-7; 10 bases fit TRBD2. The CDR3 extends over 15 amino acids. V trimming: 1 base; J trimming: 3 bases; junction bases outside the gene matches: 3. In germline, CDR1 is MGHDK, CDR2 SYGVNS. CDR3 DNA: TGTGCCAGCAGTGAATCTCTAGCGGGAGACTACGAGCAGTACTTC. Translation: CASSESLAGDYEQYF.

This clone has just a few counts. The rearrangement links TRBV6-6 to TRBJ1-2; 7 positions agree with TRBD1. Germline CDR1 is MNHNY and CDR2 is SVGAGI (reference sequence). CDR3 length: 14 residues. With 3 bases clipped from V and 8 bases from J, the junction kept 9 bases outside the gene matches. The CDR3 DNA sequence: TGTGCCAGCAGTTATGAGGTCACAGGGGAAGGCTACACCTTC. Its translation: CASSYEVTGEGYTF.